The subject of this entry is one T cell receptor beta chain. This sample was taken from a study of blood T cell repertoires in COVID-19. Trimming stripped 8 bases from V and 4 bases from J, with 17 bases between. Germline CDR1 and CDR2: SQVTM and ANQGSEA. CDR3 length: 13 residues. Method: immunoSEQ multiplex PCR; TCRdb's copy keeps in-frame clones and lacks some. The data hold roughly 78,000 clones, with 80% to 90% observed a single time. This sequence joins TRBV29-1 and TRBJ1-1; possibly TRBD1 for D (6 bases). The clonotype comes from a man aged 55-75 years with acute or convalescent COVID-19. The sequencing input was peripheral blood. The CDR3 nucleotides read TGCAGCACCTGGGGGGGGCCAACCACTGAAGCTTTCTTT. It translates to CSTWGGPTTEAFF.